This T cell receptor beta chain was captured by sequencing in a study of blood T cell repertoires in COVID-19. Clones were read by immunoSEQ multiplex PCR, and TCRdb kept only the in-frame ones, dropping some. The sample lists roughly 100,000 clones, 87% occurring once. Trimming cost V 4 bases and J 7 bases, with 14 bases left between them. CDR1 is ENHRY and CDR2 is SYGVKD in the germline V gene. The CDR3 loop spans 14 amino acids. Specimen: peripheral blood. This receptor was taken from a human donor in a cohort sampled during active COVID-19. The chain uses TRBV10-3 and TRBJ2-1; D gene uncertain. The CDR3 nucleotides read TGTGCCATCAGTGCGACAACCGACCTGAATGAGCAGTTCTTC. Translating it yields CAISATTDLNEQFF.